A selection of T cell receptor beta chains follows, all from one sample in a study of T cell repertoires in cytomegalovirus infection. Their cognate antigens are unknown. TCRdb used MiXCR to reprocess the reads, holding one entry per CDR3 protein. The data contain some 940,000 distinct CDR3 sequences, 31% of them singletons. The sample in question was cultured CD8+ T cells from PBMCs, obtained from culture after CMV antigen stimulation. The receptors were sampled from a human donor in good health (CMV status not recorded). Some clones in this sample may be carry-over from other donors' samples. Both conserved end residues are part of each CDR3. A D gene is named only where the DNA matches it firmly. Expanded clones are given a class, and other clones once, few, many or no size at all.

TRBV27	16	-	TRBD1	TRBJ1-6	TGTGCCAGCAGCAGCGAGGGACAGGCCTATAATTCACCCCTCCACTTT	CASSSEGQAYNSPLHF
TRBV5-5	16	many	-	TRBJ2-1	TGTGCCAGCAGCTTTGAAGACGGTCAGTTTAACAATGAGCAGTTCTTC	CASSFEDGQFNNEQFF
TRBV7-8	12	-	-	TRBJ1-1	TGTGCCAGCAGCTTACGCAGGGCGGAAGCTTTCTTT	CASSLRRAEAFF
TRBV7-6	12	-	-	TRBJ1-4	TGTGCCAGCGGACCGGACCCTGAAAAACTGTTTTTT	CASGPDPEKLFF
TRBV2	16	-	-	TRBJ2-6	TGTGCCAGCAGTGACTTGAACAGGCCTGGGGCCAACGTCCTGACTTTC	CASSDLNRPGANVLTF
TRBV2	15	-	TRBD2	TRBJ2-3	TGTGCCGGCCCACTCGTAGCGGGGGCCACAGATACGCAGTATTTT	CAGPLVAGATDTQYF
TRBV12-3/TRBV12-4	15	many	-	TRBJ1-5	TGTGCCAGCAGTCCTTCGGGGGCTGGCAATCAGCCCCAGCATTTT	CASSPSGAGNQPQHF
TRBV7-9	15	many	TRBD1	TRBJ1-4	TGTGCCAGCAGCGGACCGGGACAGGGCGCTGAAAAACTGTTTTTT	CASSGPGQGAEKLFF
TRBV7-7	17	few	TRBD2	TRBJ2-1	TGTGCTAGCAGCCCTCTCGGTGGACTAGGCTCCTACAATGAGCAGTTCTTC	CASSPLGGLGSYNEQFF
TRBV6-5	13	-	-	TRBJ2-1	TGTGCTACACGGGGGAGCTCCTACAATGAGCAGTTCTTC	CATRGSSYNEQFF
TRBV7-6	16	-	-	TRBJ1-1	TGTGCCAGCAGCCAAATGGCGCCCGTTCGCGACACTGAAGCTTTCTTT	CASSQMAPVRDTEAFF
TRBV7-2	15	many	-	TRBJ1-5	TGTGCCAGCAGCTTAGTCTGGAATAGCAATCAGCCCCAGCATTTT	CASSLVWNSNQPQHF
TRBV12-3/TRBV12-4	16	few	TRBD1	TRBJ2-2	TGTGCCAGCAGTCCCGGACAGGGTGGTACCACCGGGGAGCTGTTTTTT	CASSPGQGGTTGELFF
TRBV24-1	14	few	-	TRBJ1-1	TGTGCCACCGCCCCCGGACAGAGTAACACTGAAGCTTTCTTT	CATAPGQSNTEAFF
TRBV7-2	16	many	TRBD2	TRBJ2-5	TGTGCCAGCAGCTTAGTAGCGGGGGGATTTCAAGAGACCCAGTACTTC	CASSLVAGGFQETQYF
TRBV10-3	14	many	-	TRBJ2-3	TGTGCCATCAGTGGGGGCGGACTCACAGATACGCAGTATTTT	CAISGGGLTDTQYF